This entry describes one T cell receptor beta chain. Germline V gives CDR1 SGHKS, CDR2 YYEKEE (reference sequence). The CDR3 consists of 11 residues. Trimming removed 4 bases from V and 10 bases from J; junction bases left unmatched: 2. This sample is part of a study of T cell responses to AZD1222 COVID-19 vaccine. Generated by immunoSEQ multiplex PCR, the TCRdb table keeps only in-frame clones and is missing some. Among about 150,000 clones listed, approximately 91% were seen once. The sequencing used peripheral blood, collected 28 days after the second AZD1222 dose. The chain combines TRBV5-5 with TRBJ2-1, with TRBD1 matching over 7 bases. This sequence originates from an adult who received the AZD1222 COVID-19 vaccine. The CDR3 spells CASSTDREQFF. The CDR3 DNA reads TGTGCCAGCAGCACGGACAGGGAGCAGTTCTTC.